These 3 T cell receptor beta chains were all obtained from the same sample, sequenced in a study of blood T cell repertoires in COVID-19. Only in-frame clones appear in the TCRdb table, and some are missing; sequencing was by immunoSEQ multiplex PCR. The sample has approximately 170,000 clones; 86% are singletons. Material for sequencing was peripheral blood. Receptors originate from a woman aged 60-70 years with COVID-19, enrolled during active disease.

The chain carries TRBV4-2 and TRBJ2-7; 7 bases fit TRBD1. This CDR3 has 14 residues. Germline values: CDR1 LGHNA, CDR2 YNFKEQ. V lost 1 base, J lost 3 bases, and 3 bases stayed unmatched. The CDR3 region has the DNA TGTGCCAGCAGCCAAGTGGCAGGGGGCTACGAGCAGTACTTC. Translating it yields CASSQVAGGYEQYF.

CDR3 DNA sequence: TGCGCCAGCAGCCAAGTGACAGGGGGCTTCCGCACTGAAGCTTTCTTT. It codes for CASSQVTGGFRTEAFF. This chain links TRBV4-3 with TRBJ1-1; 10 bases align to TRBD1. With 1 base clipped from V and 4 bases from J, the junction kept 6 bases outside the gene matches. CDR3 size: 16 residues. CDR1 LGHNA and CDR2 YSLEER come from the germline V gene.

The chain couples TRBV25-1 to TRBJ2-7; tentative D call: TRBD1 (7 bases). V lost 8 bases and J 4 bases, leaving 18 bases between the germline ends. The CDR3 is made up of 14 amino acids. CDR1 is MGHDK and CDR2 is SYGVNS in the germline V gene. Written as DNA, the CDR3 is TGTGCCAGCCGCCGACAGGGAGGTCCTTACGAGCAGTACTTC. Its translation: CASRRQGGPYEQYF.